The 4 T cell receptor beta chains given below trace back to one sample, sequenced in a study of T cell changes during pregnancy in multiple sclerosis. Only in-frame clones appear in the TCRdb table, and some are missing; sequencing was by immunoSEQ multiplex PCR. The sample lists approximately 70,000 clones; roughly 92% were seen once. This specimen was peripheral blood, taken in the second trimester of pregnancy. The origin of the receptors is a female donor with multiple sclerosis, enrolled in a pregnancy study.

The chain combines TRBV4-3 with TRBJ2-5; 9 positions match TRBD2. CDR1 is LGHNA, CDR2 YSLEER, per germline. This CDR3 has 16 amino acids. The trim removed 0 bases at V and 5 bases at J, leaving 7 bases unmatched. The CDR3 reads CASSQDIGLAGETQYF. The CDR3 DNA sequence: TGCGCCAGCAGCCAAGATATCGGGCTAGCGGGGGAGACCCAGTACTTC.

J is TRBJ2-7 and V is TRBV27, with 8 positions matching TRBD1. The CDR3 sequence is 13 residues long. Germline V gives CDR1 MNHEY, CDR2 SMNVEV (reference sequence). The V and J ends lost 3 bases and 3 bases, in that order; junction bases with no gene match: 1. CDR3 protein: CASSFTGGYEQYF. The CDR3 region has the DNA TGTGCCAGCAGTTTCACAGGGGGCTACGAGCAGTACTTC.

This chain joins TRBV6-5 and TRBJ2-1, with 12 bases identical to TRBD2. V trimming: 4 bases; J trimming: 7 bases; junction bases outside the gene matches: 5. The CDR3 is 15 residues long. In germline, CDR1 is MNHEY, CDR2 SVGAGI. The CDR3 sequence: CASSLLAGGLNEQFF. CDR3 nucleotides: TGTGCCAGCAGTTTACTAGCGGGAGGTCTAAATGAGCAGTTCTTC.

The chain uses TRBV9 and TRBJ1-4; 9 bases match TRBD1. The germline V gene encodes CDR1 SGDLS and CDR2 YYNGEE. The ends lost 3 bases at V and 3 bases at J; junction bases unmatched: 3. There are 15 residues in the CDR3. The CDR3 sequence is CASSATGGPNEKLFF. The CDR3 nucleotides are TGTGCCAGCAGCGCTACAGGGGGCCCTAATGAAAAACTGTTTTTT.